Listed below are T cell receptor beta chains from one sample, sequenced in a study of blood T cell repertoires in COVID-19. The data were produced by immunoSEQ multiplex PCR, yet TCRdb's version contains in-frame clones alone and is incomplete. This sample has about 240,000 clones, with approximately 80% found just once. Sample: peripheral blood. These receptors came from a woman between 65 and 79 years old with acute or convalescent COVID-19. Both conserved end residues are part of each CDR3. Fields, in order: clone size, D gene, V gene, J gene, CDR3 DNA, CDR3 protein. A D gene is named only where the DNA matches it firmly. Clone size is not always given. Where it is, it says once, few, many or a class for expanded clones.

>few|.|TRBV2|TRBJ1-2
TGTGCCAGCAGTTCGGATCAGGGCCGTAGCTACACCTTC
CASSSDQGRSYTF
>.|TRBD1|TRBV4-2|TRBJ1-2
TGTGCCAGCAGCCAAGCTGCGGACAGGTTCCTCTATGGCTACACCTTC
CASSQAADRFLYGYTF
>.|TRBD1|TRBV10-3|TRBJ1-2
TGTGCCATCAGTGAACCGGGACAGCCGAACTATGGCTACACCTTC
CAISEPGQPNYGYTF
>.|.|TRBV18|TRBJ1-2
TGTGCCAGCTCACCGTCCTCAAGGGAGGGCTACACCTTC
CASSPSSREGYTF
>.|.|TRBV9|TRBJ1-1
TGTGCCAGCAGCCCCGGACAGATGAACACTGAAGCTTTCTTT
CASSPGQMNTEAFF
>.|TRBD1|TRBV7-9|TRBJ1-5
TGTGCCAGCAGCGCAGGGGGCGCAGGGAATCAGCCCCAGCATTTT
CASSAGGAGNQPQHF
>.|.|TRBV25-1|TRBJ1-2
TGTGCCAGCAGTGAGCAGGGGATTGCTAACTATGGCTACACCTTC
CASSEQGIANYGYTF
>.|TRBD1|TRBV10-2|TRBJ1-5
TGCGCCAGCAGAGGGGGCTCGGAACAGCCCCAGCATTTT
CASRGGSEQPQHF
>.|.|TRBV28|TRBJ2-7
TGTGCCAGCAGTTTACCCGTTCTATCGCGGCAGTACTTC
CASSLPVLSRQYF
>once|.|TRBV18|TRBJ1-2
TGTGCCAGCTCACCAGGTGTTCTGGGGGCAAACTATGGCTACACCTTC
CASSPGVLGANYGYTF
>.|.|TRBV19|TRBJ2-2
TGTGCCAGTAGTAGGCCCCCATTGAACACCGGGGAGCTGTTTTTT
CASSRPPLNTGELFF
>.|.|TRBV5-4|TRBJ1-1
TGTGCCAGCAGCTTGGGTTTGGGGGGGAACACTGAAGCTTTCTTT
CASSLGLGGNTEAFF
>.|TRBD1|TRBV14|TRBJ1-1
TGTGCCAGCAGCCGACGACAGGGCGGGGACACTGAAGCTTTCTTT
CASSRRQGGDTEAFF
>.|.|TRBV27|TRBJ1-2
TGTGCCAGCAGTTTAACCTACCGCGACACGAACTATGGCTACACCTTC
CASSLTYRDTNYGYTF
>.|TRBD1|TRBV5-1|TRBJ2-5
TGCGCCAGCAGCCGGGACAGGGGTGAGGAGACCCAGTACTTC
CASSRDRGEETQYF
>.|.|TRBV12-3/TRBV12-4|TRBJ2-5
TGTGCCAGCAGTTTCCACGGCCAAGAGACCCAGTACTTC
CASSFHGQETQYF